The 14 T cell receptor beta chains reported below all come from one sample, sequenced in a study of Ad26.COV2.S vaccination and SARS-CoV-2 variants. This sample's treatment: about 20 received Ad26.COV2.S at low or high dose, single or two shots; about 5 received placebo; per-sample allocation not given. Sampling occurred on day 63 after the first vaccine or placebo injection. Libraries were prepared by immunoSEQ multiplex PCR; TCRdb keeps only in-frame clonotypes and omits some of them. Among around 450,000 clones listed, 89% were seen once. The sequenced sample was peripheral blood, obtained in a trial of Ad26.COV2.S vaccine versus placebo. These receptors were collected from a person aged 18-65 years who received the Ad26.COV2.S COVID-19 vaccine or a placebo.

V is TRBV7-8 and J is TRBJ2-6; D gene ambiguous. This CDR3 spans 17 amino acids. Trimming pared 5 bases from V and 0 bases from J, leaving 14 bases between. Germline V CDR1 and CDR2: SGHVS, FQNEAQ. The CDR3 region is CASSPEQLISGANVLTF. The CDR3 DNA reads TGTGCCAGCAGCCCGGAACAGCTTATCTCTGGGGCCAACGTCCTGACTTTC.

The genes are TRBV3-1 (or the pseudogene TRBV3-2) and TRBJ1-2; 8 bases line up with TRBD1. The CDR3 has 13 amino acids. Germline CDR1 and CDR2: LGHDT and YNNKEL (reference sequence). V gave up 5 bases and J gave up 5 bases; unmatched junction bases: 4. CDR3 region: CASSARGLYGYTF. CDR3 nucleotide sequence: TGTGCCAGCAGCGCCAGGGGGCTGTATGGCTACACCTTC.

V and J are TRBV7-2 and TRBJ2-5; 9 bases line up with TRBD2. V dropped 1 base and J dropped 5; count of bases not matched to a gene: 5. The CDR3 extends over 15 amino acids. CDR1 and CDR2 from the germline V gene are SGHTA and FQGNSA. The CDR3 region is CASSLGGLATETQYF. The CDR3 DNA follows: TGTGCCAGCAGCTTAGGAGGACTAGCGACGGAGACCCAGTACTTC. The full variable domain, its missing parts supplied by reference TRBV7-2 and TRBJ2-5, is GAGVSQSPSNKVTEKGKDVELRCDPISGHTALYWYRQSLGQGLEFLIYFQGNSAPDKSGLPSDRFSAERTGGSVSTLTIQRTQQEDSAVYLCASSLGGLATETQYFGPGTRLLVL.

The V gene is TRBV5-1, the J gene TRBJ2-3, with D unclear. In germline, CDR1 is SGHRS, CDR2 YFSETQ. The germline V and J ends were trimmed by 1 base and 2 bases, with 2 bases remaining between them. CDR3 length: 12 amino acids. Here the CDR3 DNA reads TGCGCCAGCAGCTTGTACACAGATACGCAGTATTTT. The encoded protein is CASSLYTDTQYF.

Comment on this clone: Other DNA sequences in the same sample also yield this CDR3. CDR3 loop: CASSQDGTGTYEQYF. In DNA, the CDR3 is TGCGCCAGCAGCCAAGACGGGACAGGTACCTACGAGCAGTACTTC. V gene TRBV4-3 combines with J gene TRBJ2-7, with 8 positions matching TRBD1. Looked up from germline, CDR1 is LGHNA and CDR2 is YSLEER. J was trimmed by 2 bases and V by 0 bases; bases with no gene match: 3. The CDR3 runs 15 residues.

The V and J genes are TRBV7-9 and TRBJ2-1; the D gene is possibly TRBD2 (5 bases). Germline V gene data show CDR1 as SEHNR and CDR2 as FQNEAQ (reference sequence). The CDR3 covers 12 residues. CDR3 DNA sequence: TGTCTCTCACGGGACTCCTACAATGAGCAGTTCTTC. Protein sequence: CLSRDSYNEQFF. The full variable domain, rest sourced from reference TRBV7-9 and TRBJ2-1, is DTGVSQNPRHKITKRGQNVTFRCDPISEHNRLYWYRQTLGQGPEFLTYFQNEAQLEKSRLLSDRFSAERPKGSFSTLEIQRTEQGDSAMYLCLSRDSYNEQFFGPGTRLTVL.

This CDR3 reads CAWSGPYEQYF. In DNA form, the CDR3 reads TGTGCCTGGTCGGGACCTTACGAGCAGTACTTC. V gene TRBV30 combines with J gene TRBJ2-7, with D tentatively TRBD1 or TRBD2 (5 bases each). CDR3 size: 11 residues. CDR1 and CDR2 (germline): GTSNPN, SVGIG (reference sequence). Trimming took off 5 bases at V and 4 bases at J, with 9 bases between the two ends.

The rearrangement joins TRBV11-2 to TRBJ2-7; D possibly matches TRBD1 or TRBD2 (5 bases each). Between the trimmed V and J ends, which lost 3 bases and 4 bases, there was a span of 16 bases. There are 15 residues in the CDR3. Germline V gene sequence: CDR1 SGHAT, CDR2 FQNNGV. The CDR3 DNA sequence: TGTGCCAGCAGCTTGCCGGGACCCGTCACTTACGAGCAGTACTTC. It encodes CASSLPGPVTYEQYF.

The gene calls are TRBV5-1 and TRBJ1-4, with D unclear. V lost 4 bases to trimming and J lost 2 bases, with 15 bases between them. The CDR3 totals 16 residues. Germline CDR1 SGHRS, CDR2 YFSETQ. The CDR3 reads CASSAGSVLTNEKLFF. In nucleotides, the CDR3 is TGCGCCAGCAGCGCGGGAAGCGTTTTGACTAATGAAAAACTGTTTTTT.

The chain uses TRBV5-1 and TRBJ2-1; 10 bases agree with TRBD1. V shed 3 bases and J 15 bases; nucleotides not matched to a gene: 12. The germline V gene encodes CDR1 SGHRS and CDR2 YFSETQ. The CDR3 is made up of 14 amino acids. Here the CDR3 DNA reads TGCGCCAGCAGCTCCGAGGGAAAACGGGACAGGGGGTTCTTC. This encodes CASSSEGKRDRGFF.

The chain uses TRBV9 and TRBJ2-7; D may match TRBD1 or TRBD2 (5 bases each). Trimming pared 4 bases from V and 1 base from J, leaving 15 bases between. The CDR3 loop spans 15 amino acids. The germline V gene encodes CDR1 SGDLS and CDR2 YYNGEE. The chain's CDR3 is CASSPSTGTSYEQYF. The CDR3 DNA follows: TGTGCCAGCAGCCCTTCGACCGGGACGTCCTACGAGCAGTACTTC.

The rearrangement uses TRBV28 and TRBJ1-3; no firm D call. The CDR3 runs to 17 residues. Trimming left V 1 base short and J 0 bases short, with 13 bases between. Germline CDR1 and CDR2: MDHEN and SYDVKM. CDR3 sequence reads: CASSLYKTRHSGNTIYF. CDR3 DNA: TGTGCCAGCAGTTTATACAAAACAAGACACTCTGGAAACACCATATATTTT.

This chain connects TRBV24-1 to TRBJ2-1; 10 nucleotides align to TRBD2. Looked up from germline, CDR1 is KGHDR and CDR2 is SFDVKD. The junction had 8 bases not matched to a gene; V was cut back by 1 base and J by 0 bases. This CDR3 has 19 residues. CDR3 DNA sequence: TGTGCCACCAGTGATTTTGCTAGCGGGGGTTCAAGCTCCTACAATGAGCAGTTCTTC. Translated, it gives CATSDFASGGSSSYNEQFF.

Of note for this clone: This sample includes further DNA sequences coding for the same CDR3. This sequence joins TRBV18 and TRBJ2-5; D is ambiguous. The CDR3 runs to 13 residues. The germline gives CDR1 KGHSH, CDR2 LQKENI. V dropped 3 bases and J dropped 0 bases, with 5 bases sitting between them. The CDR3 DNA reads as TGTGCCAGCTCACCCGGGTACCAAGAGACCCAGTACTTC. This sequence encodes CASSPGYQETQYF.